The 16 T cell receptor beta chains reported below all come from one sample, sequenced in a study of shared clonotypes between healthy human individuals. Data came from immunoSEQ multiplex PCR; TCRdb stores just in-frame clones and leaves some out. Of some 350,000 clones in the sample, 74% were seen once. Sequencing was done on a sample of memory CD4+ T cells sorted from blood. The subset was: CD45RA-negative fraction. Receptor source: a man aged 25-40 years in good health.

This clone was seen just once. The V call is TRBV27, the J call TRBJ1-2; weak D call: TRBD1 (6 bases). The CDR3 covers 13 residues. Germline assignment: CDR1 MNHEY and CDR2 SMNVEV (reference sequence). The V and J ends lost 7 bases and 8 bases respectively, with 17 bases between them. CDR3 bases: TGTGCCAGCACCACAGACCGACAGGTGGGCTACACCTTC. Encoded protein: CASTTDRQVGYTF.

The chain employs TRBV4-1 and TRBJ1-1; D might be TRBD1 (5 bases). The ends were cut back, 0 bases at V and 3 bases at J, with 20 bases in the middle. CDR1 and CDR2 from the germline V gene are MGHRA and YSYEKL. The CDR3 has 18 amino acids. CDR3 nucleotide sequence: TGCGCCAGCAGCCAAGACCCCCCCCGGGGCGGGGGACACACTGAAGCTTTCTTT. Its protein is CASSQDPPRGGGHTEAFF.

The chain uses TRBV7-8 and TRBJ2-2; D gene ambiguous. Germline CDR1 reads SGHVS; CDR2 reads FQNEAQ. V was cut by 1 base and J by 2 bases, with 5 bases left in between. This CDR3 has 14 amino acids. The CDR3 DNA sequence: TGTGCCAGCAGCTTAGTCCTCAACACCGGGGAGCTGTTTTTT. As protein: CASSLVLNTGELFF.

This CDR3 is CASRPRTGENQPQHF. CDR3 bases: TGTGCCAGCAGACCACGGACAGGGGAGAATCAGCCCCAGCATTTT. The chain links TRBV7-7 to TRBJ1-5; TRBD1 matches 9 bases. V lost 6 bases to trimming and J lost 4 bases; unmatched junction nucleotides: 7. The CDR3 spans 15 residues. Per the germline V gene, CDR1 is SSHAT and CDR2 is FNYEAQ (reference sequence).

The chain recombines TRBV5-1 with TRBJ2-3; D ambiguous. The V end was cut by 1 base, the J end by 1 base, with 7 bases between. The CDR3 spans 14 residues. Germline V gene sequence: CDR1 SGHRS, CDR2 YFSETQ. CDR3 residues: CASSLRLGTDTQYF. The CDR3 DNA sequence: TGCGCCAGCAGCTTGAGGCTGGGCACAGATACGCAGTATTTT.

The genes are TRBV11-2 and TRBJ2-5, with 7 bases lining up with TRBD2. The germline CDR1 and CDR2 sequences are SGHAT and FQNNGV. The V and J ends lost 4 bases and 4 bases, in that order; junction bases with no gene match: 15. The CDR3 consists of 17 residues. CDR3 sequence: CASSSLGGYDPRETQYF. The DNA of the CDR3 is TGTGCCAGCAGCTCCCTGGGGGGGTACGATCCAAGAGAGACCCAGTACTTC.

This clone came up a few times. This chain uses TRBV14 with TRBJ2-2; TRBD2 aligns across 10 bases. The CDR3 has 14 residues. Germline values: CDR1 SGHDN, CDR2 FVKESK. With 4 bases clipped from V and 5 bases from J, the junction kept 1 base outside the gene matches. The CDR3 nucleotides are TGTGCCAGCAGCCGTAGCGGGAGGACCGGGGAGCTGTTTTTT. Amino acids: CASSRSGRTGELFF.

This chain joins TRBV11-3 and TRBJ2-2; weak D call: TRBD2 (6 bases). Between the trimmed V and J ends, which lost 6 bases and 3 bases, there was a span of 11 bases. Per germline, CDR1 SGHNT and CDR2 YENEEA. CDR3 length: 14 residues. CDR3: CASRPGGDTGELFF. CDR3 coding DNA: TGTGCCAGCAGGCCCGGAGGGGACACCGGGGAGCTGTTTTTT.

The rearrangement joins TRBV2 to TRBJ2-7; D not resolved. The CDR3 consists of 13 residues. With 4 bases removed from V and 7 bases from J, the gap between germline ends came to 14 bases. From germline, CDR1 is SNHLY and CDR2 FYNNEI. The CDR3 nucleotides are TGTGCCAGCAGTGCTGGATTTAGGATAGAGCAGTACTTC. Its translation is CASSAGFRIEQYF.

The V and J genes are TRBV18 and TRBJ2-1; 7 bases align to TRBD2. The CDR3 covers 17 residues. With V trimmed by 0 bases and J by 2 bases, 7 bases remained unmatched. Per germline, CDR1 KGHSH and CDR2 LQKENI. The CDR3, as DNA: TGTGCCAGCTCACCACCGGTGGCTAGCGGACCCTACAATGAGCAGTTCTTC. This sequence encodes CASSPPVASGPYNEQFF.

The CDR3, as DNA: TGCGCCAGCACCTACAACAAAAACATTCAGTACTTC. It yields the protein CASTYNKNIQYF. This chain joins TRBV10-2 and TRBJ2-4; D gene unclear. The germline gives CDR1 WSHSY, CDR2 SAAADI. V lost 7 bases and J lost 3, with 7 bases in between. The CDR3 extends over 12 amino acids.

The V gene is TRBV29-1, the J gene TRBJ1-2, with 7 bases aligning to TRBD1. The germline CDR1 and CDR2 sequences are SQVTM and ANQGSEA. The CDR3 contains 13 residues. Germline trimming cut 5 bases from V and 2 bases from J; bases unmatched to any gene: 5. CDR3 loop: CSVFGGGNYGYTF. DNA for the CDR3: TGCAGCGTTTTCGGAGGGGGCAACTATGGCTACACCTTC. The whole variable domain, filled in from reference TRBV29-1 and TRBJ1-2, reads SAVISQKPSRDICQRGTSLTIQCQVDSQVTMMFWYRQQPGQSLTLIATANQGSEATYESGFVIDKFPISRPNLTFSTLTVSNMSPEDSSIYLCSVFGGGNYGYTFGSGTRLTVV.

The chain is built from TRBV5-1 and TRBJ2-5; TRBD2 agrees at 7 bases. V lost 4 bases, J lost 2 bases, and 5 bases stayed unmatched. CDR3 size: 14 residues. CDR1 SGHRS and CDR2 YFSETQ come from the germline V gene. This CDR3 reads CASSGRGLQETQYF. The CDR3 nucleotides read TGCGCCAGCAGCGGTCGGGGACTACAAGAGACCCAGTACTTC.

This rearrangement joins TRBV5-1 to TRBJ2-7; TRBD1 matches at 7 bases. CDR1 is SGHRS and CDR2 is YFSETQ in the germline V gene. The CDR3 spans 13 residues. V lost 4 bases to trimming and J lost 4 bases; unmatched junction nucleotides: 5. This CDR3 reads CASSIQTGYEQYF. The CDR3 DNA is TGCGCCAGCAGCATACAGACAGGGTACGAGCAGTACTTC.

Regarding this clone: Different DNA sequences within this sample yield the same CDR3. The V call is TRBV18, the J call TRBJ1-1; tentative D call: TRBD1 (5 bases). This CDR3 region has 13 residues. Trimming stripped 6 bases from V and 0 bases from J, with 8 bases between. CDR1 and CDR2 (germline): KGHSH, LQKENI. The CDR3 region has the DNA TGTGCCAGCTCCAGGGCCCTGAACACTGAAGCTTTCTTT. This sequence encodes CASSRALNTEAFF.

This clone was seen only a few times. V is TRBV9 and J is TRBJ1-1; D might be TRBD1 (5 bases). The CDR3 has 15 amino acids. Per the germline V gene, CDR1 is SGDLS and CDR2 is YYNGEE. V lost 2 bases, J lost 6 bases, and 17 bases lay in between. In nucleotides, the CDR3 is TGTGCCAGCAGCGTTGGATCGAAACCGGGACCTGAAGCTTTCTTT. Residues: CASSVGSKPGPEAFF.